These 22 T cell receptor beta chains originate from one sample sequenced in a study of technical replicates of blood from a few donors. Generated by immunoSEQ multiplex PCR, the TCRdb table keeps only in-frame clones and is missing some. The sample has under 85,000 clones; 97% are singletons. The source material was T cells isolated from PBMCs. Source of these receptors: a human donor in good health.

This clone was picked up one time. The genes are TRBV18 and TRBJ2-7; possible D gene TRBD2, 5 bases. CDR1 KGHSH and CDR2 LQKENI come from the germline V gene. This CDR3 region has 15 residues. The V end was cut by 1 base, the J end by 0 bases, with 10 bases between. The CDR3 loop reads CASSPLDSISYEQYF. Written as DNA, the CDR3 is TGTGCCAGCTCACCACTGGACTCGATCTCCTACGAGCAGTACTTC. Combining the CDR3 with reference TRBV18 and TRBJ2-7 gives the whole variable domain NAGVMQNPRHLVRRRGQEARLRCSPMKGHSHVYWYRQLPEEGLKFMVYLQKENIIDESGMPKERFSAEFPKEGPSILRIQQVVRGDSAAYFCASSPLDSISYEQYFGPGTRLTVT.

The chain carries TRBV7-9 and TRBJ1-1, with TRBD1 as a possible D gene (6 bases). CDR3 length: 16 amino acids. Trimming cost V 5 bases and J 0 bases, with 16 bases left between them. Germline CDR1 SEHNR, CDR2 FQNEAQ (reference sequence). The CDR3 nucleotides read TGTGCCAGCAGCGACCTCGCCGGACAGTTGAACACTGAAGCTTTCTTT. This translates into CASSDLAGQLNTEAFF.

J is TRBJ2-2 and V is TRBV30; 7 bases align to TRBD1. The junction had 2 bases not matched to a gene; V was cut back by 1 base and J by 6 bases. From germline, CDR1 is GTSNPN and CDR2 SVGIG (reference sequence). The length of the CDR3 is 13 residues. The CDR3 bases are TGTGCCTGGAGTGAGCAGGGGGCCGGGGAGCTGTTTTTT. Translated, it gives CAWSEQGAGELFF.

This clone was counted a single time. The rearrangement joins TRBV5-1 to TRBJ2-5; 13 bases are a match to TRBD2. Trimming at V came to 3 bases and at J to 2 bases, leaving 4 bases not matched to a gene. Per the germline V gene, CDR1 is SGHRS and CDR2 is YFSETQ. CDR3 length equals 16 residues. CDR3 loop: CASSSRTSGSQETQYF. CDR3 DNA: TGCGCCAGCAGCTCACGGACTAGCGGGAGTCAAGAGACCCAGTACTTC. The full variable domain, its missing parts supplied by reference TRBV5-1 and TRBJ2-5, is KAGVTQTPRYLIKTRGQQVTLSCSPISGHRSVSWYQQTPGQGLQFLFEYFSETQRNKGNFPGRFSGRQFSNSRSEMNVSTLELGDSALYLCASSSRTSGSQETQYFGPGTRLLVL.

The genes are TRBV4-1 and TRBJ2-5, with 10 bases identical to TRBD2. This CDR3 comprises 15 residues. Germline loops: CDR1 MGHRA, CDR2 YSYEKL. The junction had 4 bases not matched to a gene; V was cut back by 1 base and J by 5 bases. CDR3 sequence: CASSQVLAGVETQYF. The CDR3 nucleotides are TGCGCCAGCAGCCAAGTTCTAGCGGGGGTTGAGACCCAGTACTTC.

This sequence joins TRBV10-3 and TRBJ2-7, with D possibly being TRBD2 (6 bases). This CDR3 region has 14 residues. The V end lost 9 bases, the J end lost 5 bases, and 20 bases lay between the germline ends. Germline V CDR1 and CDR2: ENHRY, SYGVKD. Written as DNA, the CDR3 is TGTGCCATTACCGTGGCTAGCGCCATAGACGAGCAGTACTTC. Translating it yields CAITVASAIDEQYF.

This clone was detected only once. The rearrangement links TRBV7-8 to TRBJ2-3, with 7 nucleotides matching TRBD2. The CDR3 covers 15 residues. The junction had 9 bases not matched to a gene; V was cut back by 6 bases and J by 3 bases. Germline assignment: CDR1 SGHVS and CDR2 FQNEAQ. CDR3 region: CASSNAGDLTDTQYF. CDR3 DNA sequence: TGTGCCAGCAGTAACGCGGGGGATTTGACAGATACGCAGTATTTT.

In DNA, the CDR3 is TGCGCCAGCAGCGTGACCGGGACTGTGAACACTGAAGCTTTCTTT. This encodes CASSVTGTVNTEAFF. The chain couples TRBV5-1 to TRBJ1-1; possible D gene TRBD1, 5 bases. Trimming took 4 bases from V and 0 from J, leaving 13 bases between them. This CDR3 is built from 15 residues. The V gene's germline CDR1 is SGHRS and CDR2 YFSETQ.

The chain carries TRBV10-3 and TRBJ2-7; a weak D match, TRBD2 (5 bases). Per the germline V gene, CDR1 is ENHRY and CDR2 is SYGVKD. The CDR3 has 12 amino acids. Trimming pared 4 bases from V and 4 bases from J, leaving 8 bases between. CDR3 sequence: CAISGGAYEQYF. For the CDR3, the DNA is TGTGCCATCAGTGGGGGAGCATACGAGCAGTACTTC.

The rearrangement uses TRBV5-6 and TRBJ2-1; TRBD2 matches at 11 bases. The CDR3 is 16 amino acids. Germline trimming cut 4 bases from V and 3 bases from J; bases unmatched to any gene: 6. Per germline, CDR1 SGHDT and CDR2 YYEEEE. This chain's CDR3 is CASSAPGLAVYNEQFF. DNA of the CDR3: TGTGCCAGCAGCGCCCCGGGACTAGCGGTCTACAATGAGCAGTTCTTC.

The chain links TRBV6-6 to TRBJ2-3, with 11 nucleotides matching TRBD2. Germline CDR1 and CDR2: MNHNY and SVGAGI (reference sequence). V was pared by 3 bases and J by 4 bases, with 3 bases of the junction left unmatched. The CDR3 is 15 residues long. The CDR3 DNA is TGTGCCAGCAGTTATCTAGCGGGGGGCGCAGATACGCAGTATTTT. It yields the protein CASSYLAGGADTQYF.

The rearrangement uses TRBV6-4 and TRBJ2-6, with TRBD1 identical over 11 bases. The CDR3 runs to 16 residues. Germline V CDR1 and CDR2: MRHNA, SNTAGT. J was trimmed by 2 bases and V by 4 bases; bases with no gene match: 1. In nucleotides, the CDR3 is TGTGCCAGCAGTGGGACAGGGGGCGCTGGGGCCAACGTCCTGACTTTC. It yields the protein CASSGTGGAGANVLTF.

The chain is built from TRBV7-9 and TRBJ2-7, with 8 bases aligning to TRBD2. V was pared by 7 bases and J by 3 bases, with 2 bases of the junction left unmatched. The CDR3 contains 12 residues. Germline V gene sequence: CDR1 SEHNR, CDR2 FQNEAQ (reference sequence). This chain's CDR3 is CASTGGDYEQYF. CDR3 sequence (DNA): TGTGCCAGCACGGGGGGGGACTACGAGCAGTACTTC.

The V and J genes are TRBV7-8 and TRBJ2-7; TRBD1 aligns across 9 bases. The length of the CDR3 is 15 residues. Germline V gene data show CDR1 as SGHVS and CDR2 as FQNEAQ. V dropped 6 bases and J dropped 6; count of bases not matched to a gene: 12. The chain's CDR3 is CASSRLPGQGSEQYF. The CDR3 DNA reads TGTGCCAGCAGTCGCCTGCCGGGACAGGGTTCCGAGCAGTACTTC.

This clone was seen a single time. The rearrangement uses TRBV7-8 and TRBJ2-1; a weak D match, TRBD2 (5 bases). Germline-derived CDR1 and CDR2 are SGHVS and FQNEAQ. Trimming took 2 bases from V and 0 from J, leaving 14 bases between them. This CDR3 is 17 amino acids long. The CDR3 DNA reads as TGTGCCAGCAGCTTACACGAGGAGGCGAGCTCCTACAATGAGCAGTTCTTC. Its translation: CASSLHEEASSYNEQFF.

V usage is TRBV11-3 and J usage is TRBJ1-1; perhaps TRBD1 as D (5 bases). This CDR3 has 17 residues. Germline values: CDR1 SGHNT, CDR2 YENEEA. Trimming left V 0 bases short and J 0 bases short, with 14 bases between. In nucleotides, the CDR3 is TGTGCCAGCAGCTTAGAATGGGGGGTATCGGTGAACACTGAAGCTTTCTTT. This encodes CASSLEWGVSVNTEAFF.

This clone was detected once. The chain uses TRBV9 and TRBJ2-1; 9 nucleotides align to TRBD2. The CDR3 length is 18 residues. Per the germline V gene, CDR1 is SGDLS and CDR2 is YYNGEE. After removal of 0 bases from V and 4 bases from J, the junction contained 11 bases not matched to a gene. Written as DNA, the CDR3 is TGTGCCAGCAGCGTAGACGTGGCGGGGGGGACTTTGTACAATGAGCAGTTCTTC. Translating gives CASSVDVAGGTLYNEQFF.

A single count supports this clone. As DNA, the CDR3 is TGTGCCACCAGCAGAGACGTCGCCTGGCGGGCTAATACGCAGTATTTT. It codes for CATSRDVAWRANTQYF. The chain couples TRBV15 to TRBJ2-3, with D tentatively TRBD2 (5 bases). Trimming removed 0 bases at V and 7 bases at J, with 17 bases between. Germline V CDR1 and CDR2: LNHNV, YYDKDF (reference sequence). The length of the CDR3 is 16 residues.

The CDR3 bases are TGCAGCGTTGAAAAGGTGGTAGGGGGCTCTGGCTACACCTTC. Its translation: CSVEKVVGGSGYTF. The chain is built from TRBV29-1 and TRBJ1-2; 7 bases align to TRBD1. Germline V gene sequence: CDR1 SQVTM, CDR2 ANQGSEA. Germline trimming cut 2 bases from V and 7 bases from J; bases unmatched to any gene: 10. The CDR3 covers 14 residues.

The V gene is TRBV6-1, the J gene TRBJ1-1; 10 nucleotides line up with TRBD1. Germline values: CDR1 MNHNS, CDR2 SASEGT. This CDR3 is 15 amino acids long. With 6 bases clipped from V and 3 bases from J, the junction kept 7 bases outside the gene matches. CDR3 sequence (DNA): TGTGCCAGCAGCGGGACAGGGGTCGGGGACACTGAAGCTTTCTTT. Its translation: CASSGTGVGDTEAFF.

The chain carries TRBV9 and TRBJ2-1; 9 nucleotides align to TRBD2. V trimming: 0 bases; J trimming: 6 bases; junction bases outside the gene matches: 4. This CDR3 is built from 15 residues. Germline assignment: CDR1 SGDLS and CDR2 YYNGEE. The CDR3 DNA follows: TGTGCCAGCAGCGTAGGTGTGACTAGCGGCAATGAGCAGTTCTTC. It yields the protein CASSVGVTSGNEQFF. Full variable domain (outside the CDR3, taken from reference TRBV9 and TRBJ2-1): DSGVTQTPKHLITATGQRVTLRCSPRSGDLSVYWYQQSLDQGLQFLIQYYNGEERAKGNILERFSAQQFPDLHSELNLSSLELGDSALYFCASSVGVTSGNEQFFGPGTRLTVL.

V is TRBV9 and J is TRBJ2-1; TRBD2 matches at 8 bases. Trimming cost V 3 bases and J 1 base; bases outside gene matches: 9. Looked up from germline, CDR1 is SGDLS and CDR2 is YYNGEE. CDR3 length equals 17 residues. This CDR3 is CASSAPLSGGSYNEQFF. CDR3 sequence (DNA): TGTGCCAGCAGCGCCCCCCTCAGCGGGGGTTCCTACAATGAGCAGTTCTTC.